This T cell receptor (beta chain) was observed in a study of beta chain features in type 1 diabetes. There are a few counts of this clone. Its antigen is not identified. Expressed TCRB transcripts got sequenced, as all isolated RNA was reverse transcribed. The repertoire was sequenced with immunoSEQ multiplex PCR; TCRdb's copy has only in-frame clones and lacks some. The sample shows around 320,000 clones, less than 15% of them seen only once. A heparinised blood draw that averaged about 100 mL was obtained once from each donor. V was trimmed by 1 base and J by 2 bases, leaving 22 bases between them. The CDR3 spans 19 residues. CDR1 is LGHNA, CDR2 YNFKEQ, per germline. Overall study findings and caveats: The VDJ junctions of type 1 diabetes patients carried fewer insertions and more deletions.

The receptor's source is a man aged 30 to 45 in good health. The specimen was central memory CD4+ T cells from blood. The chain recombines TRBV4-2 with TRBJ2-3, with D possibly being TRBD2 (7 bases). The CDR3 DNA is TGTGCCAGCAGCCAAGGCATCGCGGGGGCGCATGGGGTCACAGATACGCAGTATTTT. Translating gives CASSQGIAGAHGVTDTQYF.